A selection of T cell receptor beta chains follows, all from one sample in a study of CD8 T cells in ankylosing spondylitis. TCRdb re-called the 5' RACE reads through MiXCR, storing one row per CDR3 protein. The sample lists 650,000 to 800,000 distinct CDR3 sequences; around a fifth were seen once. The specimen was blood, either unsorted or a sorted T cell fraction (not recorded which). Source of these receptors: a male donor with ankylosing spondylitis. Both conserved end residues are part of each CDR3. A D gene is named only where the DNA matches it firmly. For some rows the clone size is stated as once, few or many, or as a class when expanded; others skip it.

J gene,clone size,V gene,D gene,CDR3 protein,CDR3 DNA
TRBJ1-2,few,TRBV27,TRBD1,CASSLAQGGLVYTF,TGTGCCAGCAGTTTAGCACAGGGGGGTCTCGTCTACACCTTC
TRBJ1-1,few,TRBV12-3/TRBV12-4,-,CASSSAGTLGRQAFF,TGTGCCAGCAGTTCCGCGGGCACCCTCGGACGTCAAGCTTTCTTT
TRBJ1-4,-,TRBV29-1,TRBD1,CSVDPGTGSEKLFF,TGCAGCGTTGATCCCGGGACAGGGAGTGAAAAACTGTTTTTT
TRBJ2-7,few,TRBV5-6,-,CASSLAVGRDSYEQYF,TGTGCCAGCAGCTTGGCTGTCGGCAGGGACTCCTACGAGCAGTACTTC
TRBJ1-1,-,TRBV11-2,-,CASSLWAGRSNTEAFF,TGTGCCAGCAGCTTATGGGCAGGGAGGTCGAACACTGAAGCTTTCTTT
TRBJ2-4,few,TRBV24-1,-,CATRQGLAKNIQYF,TGTGCCACCAGACAGGGTCTCGCCAAAAACATTCAGTACTTC
TRBJ2-1,many,TRBV12-3/TRBV12-4,-,CASRFQGYNEQFF,TGTGCCAGCAGGTTTCAGGGTTACAATGAGCAGTTCTTC
TRBJ1-4,few,TRBV7-9,-,CASSPTGLIEKLFF,TGTGCCAGCAGCCCTACAGGGCTTATTGAAAAACTGTTTTTT
TRBJ2-1,few,TRBV28,-,CASSPQTGGTRTGGQFF,TGTGCCAGCAGTCCCCAGACTGGCGGGACAAGAACGGGAGGCCAGTTCTTC
TRBJ2-7,-,TRBV12-3/TRBV12-4,TRBD1,CASSRQGVEQYF,TGTGCCAGCAGCCGACAGGGGGTCGAGCAGTACTTC
TRBJ2-5,-,TRBV5-1,-,CASSLEGTGSETQYF,TGCGCCAGCAGCTTGGAGGGCACAGGCTCGGAGACCCAGTACTTC
TRBJ2-5,-,TRBV6-1,-,CASSEGVGPETQYF,TGTGCCAGCAGTGAAGGTGTGGGTCCGGAGACCCAGTACTTC
TRBJ2-3,few,TRBV2,TRBD2,CASGKVSGRVTDTQYF,TGTGCCAGCGGGAAGGTTAGCGGGAGAGTCACAGATACGCAGTATTTT
TRBJ1-5,-,TRBV5-8,-,CASSSLQAPQHF,TGTGCCAGCAGCTCACTCCAGGCGCCCCAGCATTTT
TRBJ2-6,few,TRBV6-1,TRBD1,CATTLDRNSGANVLTF,TGTGCCACCACCCTGGACAGGAACTCTGGGGCCAACGTCCTGACTTTC
TRBJ2-1,-,TRBV4-3,-,CASSQDRWYNEQFF,TGCGCCAGCAGCCAAGATAGGTGGTACAATGAGCAGTTCTTC
TRBJ2-7,-,TRBV6-1,TRBD1,CASRRGQGNYEQYF,TGTGCCAGCAGGCGGGGACAGGGGAACTACGAGCAGTACTTC
TRBJ1-1,-,TRBV7-9,-,CASSSGRIEAFF,TGTGCCAGCAGCTCCGGACGTATTGAAGCTTTCTTT